One sample yielded the 21 T cell receptor beta chains listed below, sequenced in a study of OX40 agonist ivuxolimab in advanced cancers. Clones were sequenced by immunoSEQ multiplex PCR, and TCRdb holds only the in-frame ones, with some missing. The sample lists about 91,000 clones; around nine tenths were seen once. Material: CD4+ or CD8+ T cells sorted from blood, obtained in a trial of the OX40 agonist ivuxolimab. The receptors come from an adult with an advanced solid tumor such as melanoma, head and neck, liver or kidney cancer.

The chain joins TRBV23-1 to TRBJ2-7, with TRBD1 matching 8 bases. TRBV23-1 counts as an open reading frame of uncertain function. V lost 3 bases to trimming and J lost 3 bases; unmatched junction nucleotides: 13. The CDR3 runs to 17 residues. CDR3 nucleotide sequence: TGCGCCAGCAGTCACTATGTCGCCCGGGACAGGTTCTACGAGCAGTACTTC. This gives the protein CASSHYVARDRFYEQYF.

The V and J genes are TRBV28 and TRBJ2-1; TRBD2 matches 13 bases. CDR3 size: 16 residues. The ends lost 3 bases at V and 10 bases at J; junction bases unmatched: 9. Germline lookup yields CDR1 MDHEN and CDR2 SYDVKM. CDR3 DNA: TGTGCCAGCAGTTTCGCCGGGACTAGCGGGGAGGGCGAGCAGTTCTTC. Protein: CASSFAGTSGEGEQFF.

The chain couples TRBV6-6 to TRBJ1-5; D possibly corresponds to TRBD1 (5 bases). This CDR3 region has 13 residues. Germline V lookup: CDR1 MNHNY, CDR2 SVGAGI (reference sequence). Trimming took off 6 bases at V and 6 bases at J, with 12 bases between the two ends. The CDR3 sequence is CASSQDKLQPQHF. The DNA for the CDR3 is TGTGCCAGCAGCCAGGACAAGCTTCAGCCCCAGCATTTT.

The chain employs TRBV28 and TRBJ1-5; D gene ambiguous. The CDR3 loop spans 14 amino acids. V was clipped by 5 bases and J by 5 bases, with 13 bases between them. In germline, CDR1 is MDHEN, CDR2 SYDVKM. The CDR3 bases are TGTGCCAGCAGTCTCTCCGGTGTATATCAGCCCCAGCATTTT. Translation: CASSLSGVYQPQHF.

CDR3 coding DNA: TGTGCCAGCAGGCGGGGGACCTACAATGAGCAGTTCTTC. It specifies CASRRGTYNEQFF. The V gene is TRBV6-5, the J gene TRBJ2-1, with 7 positions matching TRBD2. The CDR3 length is 13 residues. Trimming cost V 6 bases and J 2 bases; bases outside gene matches: 1. Germline lookup yields CDR1 MNHEY and CDR2 SVGAGI.

V usage is TRBV6-5 and J usage is TRBJ2-3; no firm D call. The V gene's germline CDR1 is MNHEY and CDR2 SVGAGI. The CDR3 length is 11 residues. Trimming took off 2 bases at V and 5 bases at J, with 2 bases between the two ends. The CDR3 is CASSYGDTQYF. DNA for the CDR3: TGTGCCAGCAGTTACGGAGATACGCAGTATTTT.

The rearrangement joins TRBV9 to TRBJ2-7; D perhaps matches TRBD1 (6 bases). This CDR3 region has 14 residues. V lost 2 bases to trimming and J lost 1 base, with 10 bases between them. Germline-derived CDR1 and CDR2 are SGDLS and YYNGEE. The CDR3 DNA reads as TGTGCCAGCAGCGTGAGCACAGGGTCCTACGAGCAGTACTTC. Protein: CASSVSTGSYEQYF.

The chain combines TRBV2 with TRBJ2-5; D unresolved. CDR1 is SNHLY, CDR2 FYNNEI, per germline. Trimming left V 3 bases short and J 4 bases short, with 12 bases between. This CDR3 region has 14 residues. CDR3 sequence (DNA): TGTGCCAGCAGTGATGCGAGTGGTGGAGAGACCCAGTACTTC. Translating it yields CASSDASGGETQYF.

The V gene is TRBV6-5, the J gene TRBJ2-3, with unresolved D. The CDR3 sequence is 13 residues long. Germline V gives CDR1 MNHEY, CDR2 SVGAGI. V gave up 0 bases and J gave up 4 bases, with 5 bases separating them. Written as DNA, the CDR3 is TGTGCCAGCAGTTACTCGACGGCAGATACGCAGTATTTT. Its translation is CASSYSTADTQYF.

The rearrangement joins TRBV6-1 to TRBJ2-1; the D is unclear. Trimming removed 1 base at V and 0 bases at J, with 10 bases between. The CDR3 is 16 amino acids. Per the germline V gene, CDR1 is MNHNS and CDR2 is SASEGT. CDR3: CASSEGGPGSYNEQFF. The CDR3 DNA follows: TGTGCCAGCAGTGAAGGCGGACCTGGCTCCTACAATGAGCAGTTCTTC.

The chain couples TRBV7-9 to TRBJ2-1; the D gene is possibly TRBD1 (7 bases). Germline CDR1 SEHNR, CDR2 FQNEAQ (reference sequence). The germline V and J ends were trimmed by 1 base and 4 bases, with 20 bases remaining between them. This CDR3 comprises 18 residues. Here the CDR3 DNA reads TGTGCCAGCAGCTTAGGGCCAGGGGGGATTGGTGCTTACAATGAGCAGTTCTTC. This encodes CASSLGPGGIGAYNEQFF.

CDR3 nucleotides: TGTGCCAGCAGCCCCGGGACTAGGAACAACAATGAGCAGTTCTTC. Its translation is CASSPGTRNNNEQFF. The genes are TRBV7-7 and TRBJ2-1; 8 bases line up with TRBD2. The junction had 8 bases not matched to a gene; V was cut back by 5 bases and J by 5 bases. The CDR3 is 15 residues long. CDR1 is SSHAT, CDR2 FNYEAQ, per germline (reference sequence).

The chain joins TRBV6-5 to TRBJ1-2; the match to TRBD1 covers 8 bases. CDR3 length: 15 residues. J was trimmed by 4 bases and V by 0 bases; bases with no gene match: 4. Per germline, CDR1 MNHEY and CDR2 SVGAGI. CDR3 sequence reads: CASSYSGQGSYGYTF. CDR3 sequence (DNA): TGTGCCAGCAGTTACTCAGGACAGGGTAGCTATGGCTACACCTTC.

This clone showed up just a few times. The chain carries TRBV7-3 and TRBJ1-1, with 8 bases matching TRBD1. V was clipped by 8 bases and J by 6 bases; unmatched bases: 8. The length of the CDR3 is 13 residues. Germline CDR1 SGHTA, CDR2 FQGTGA. As DNA, the CDR3 is TGTGCCAGCCGGACAGGGCGTATAGCTGAAGCTTTCTTT. Its translation is CASRTGRIAEAFF.

This chain joins TRBV28 and TRBJ2-1; 10 nucleotides line up with TRBD1. The germline V gene has CDR1 MDHEN and CDR2 SYDVKM. This CDR3 comprises 13 residues. After removal of 8 bases from V and 8 bases from J, the junction contained 6 bases not matched to a gene. In DNA form, the CDR3 reads TGTGCCAGCTGGGGACAGGGGTTCCATGAGCAGTTCTTC. Protein: CASWGQGFHEQFF.

The J gene is TRBJ1-1, the V gene TRBV6-1; D is ambiguous. Trimming took off 6 bases at V and 3 bases at J, with 11 bases between the two ends. From germline, CDR1 is MNHNS and CDR2 SASEGT. The CDR3 runs 13 residues. CDR3 loop: CASSLTTYTEAFF. DNA of the CDR3: TGTGCCAGCAGCCTTACGACGTACACTGAAGCTTTCTTT.

The genes are TRBV7-9 and TRBJ1-1; 7 bases are shared with TRBD1. In germline, CDR1 is SEHNR, CDR2 FQNEAQ (reference sequence). With V trimmed by 5 bases and J by 2 bases, 8 bases remained unmatched. The CDR3 consists of 15 residues. This chain's CDR3 is CASSEKGGPNTEAFF. The CDR3 nucleotides are TGTGCCAGCAGCGAGAAAGGGGGCCCCAACACTGAAGCTTTCTTT.

This clone was seen more than once but under ten times. The gene calls are TRBV2 and TRBJ2-2, with D maybe TRBD1 (6 bases). V dropped 4 bases and J dropped 6 bases, with 12 bases sitting between them. The CDR3 length is 14 residues. CDR1 is SNHLY, CDR2 FYNNEI, per germline. The CDR3 DNA reads TGTGCCAGCAGTGCTCTCGACAGGTCCGGGGAGCTGTTTTTT. It specifies CASSALDRSGELFF.

The J gene is TRBJ2-1, the V gene TRBV11-3, with D possibly matching TRBD1 (5 bases). With 1 base removed from V and 6 bases from J, the gap between germline ends came to 7 bases. This CDR3 contains 13 residues. The germline gives CDR1 SGHNT, CDR2 YENEEA. The chain's CDR3 is CASSLVRGNEQFF. As DNA, the CDR3 is TGTGCCAGCAGCTTAGTTAGGGGCAATGAGCAGTTCTTC. Supplemented by reference TRBV11-3 and TRBJ2-1, the full variable domain reads EAGVVQSPRYKIIEKKQPVAFWCNPISGHNTLYWYLQNLGQGPELLIRYENEEAVDDSQLPKDRFSAERLKGVDSTLKIQPAELGDSAVYLCASSLVRGNEQFFGPGTRLTVL.

The chain employs TRBV9 and TRBJ2-7; the D gene is possibly TRBD2 (6 bases). Germline loops: CDR1 SGDLS, CDR2 YYNGEE. The CDR3 contains 15 residues. V was clipped by 1 base and J by 0 bases, with 11 bases between them. The CDR3 sequence is CASSVWGEFSYEQYF. The DNA for the CDR3 is TGTGCCAGCAGCGTATGGGGGGAGTTCTCCTACGAGCAGTACTTC.

V gene TRBV7-2 combines with J gene TRBJ1-1; D is possibly TRBD1 (5 bases). V was clipped by 3 bases and J by 4 bases, with 9 bases between them. The CDR3 is 13 residues long. CDR1 and CDR2 from the germline V gene are SGHTA and FQGNSA. CDR3 protein: CASSFNRLTEAFF. The DNA for the CDR3 is TGTGCCAGCAGCTTTAACAGGCTCACTGAAGCTTTCTTT.